This TCR beta chain derives from a study of Graves' ophthalmopathy and Graves' hyperthyroidism (dated by TCRdb to 2016 to 2018). Regarding the complete study: Hyperthyroidism was considered stable if no progression to ophthalmopathy occurred within 18 months of follow-up. The study used TCR beta repertoire signatures to distinguish Graves' ophthalmopathy from Graves' hyperthyroidism and to predict progression to ophthalmopathy. In total, approximately 140 blood samples were TCR-sequenced: around 42 ophthalmopathy, roughly 77 hyperthyroidism and approximately 17 hyperthyroidism-to-ophthalmopathy patients. To explore V-J signatures that separate ophthalmopathy from hyperthyroidism, a discovery set of fewer than 110 patients was enrolled, consisting of roughly 45 with ophthalmopathy and 57 with stable hyperthyroidism. An independent validation cohort comprised 18 hyperthyroidism patients and over 15 patients who later progressed from hyperthyroidism to ophthalmopathy. In roughly 6 hyperthyroidism patients, T-cell repertoires of thyroid tissue and blood were compared. Following sampling, methimazole starting at 30 mg daily was administered to hyperthyroidism patients, and high-dose intravenous methylprednisolone was administered to ophthalmopathy patients.

After removal of 1 base from V and 3 bases from J, the junction retains 3 bases not matched to a gene. CDR1 SGHDN and CDR2 FVKESK were looked up in the germline V gene. The CDR3 runs 14 residues from the cysteine to the phenylalanine. Just the 42-base CDR3 DNA is kept, in frame starting at base 1. Hyperthyroidism patients were newly diagnosed, were aged 18 to 65 years, and had a disease duration under 2 months. Anyone with other autoimmune diseases, uncontrolled infections, pregnancy or lactation was excluded from the study. Clinical symptoms, serum thyroxine, TRAb, thyroid ultrasound and orbital computed tomography were used for diagnosis. Trizol reagent was used to extract the total RNA, and its quality was then checked on an Agilent 2100 Bioanalyzer. This clonotype appeared many times. It has no known antigen specificity. No much larger clonotype is one base removed from it; base qualities were not supplied.

The paper as a whole reports these results and caveats: In validation, the model predicted ophthalmopathy progression with 70.59% sensitivity and 72% to 80% specificity; 12 predicted patients were CT-confirmed with GO in a median of roughly 6.8 months. Sample size was not statistically predetermined, and group allocation was not concealed from the investigators. Most of the expanded thyroid clonotypes with a frequency above 0.001 were also detected in blood, and it was suggested that the thyroid immune response may be reflected by blood repertoires. The 13-signature model separated ophthalmopathy from stable hyperthyroidism with roughly 88% sensitivity and roughly 84% specificity in cross-validation, and 80%/75% in the test set.

For repertoire sequencing, TCR beta CDR3 regions were amplified from RNA transcripts. The first round of RT-PCR was done with HTBI primers and the Qiagen OneStep RT-PCR kit, and was followed by a second round of multiplex PCR, then size selection and purification. Sequencing of the libraries was carried out on an Illumina HiSeq2000 in paired-end mode with 100 bp reads. In the paper's pipeline: Reads were processed with SOAPnuke, discarding reads with adapters, uncalled bases, mean Phred below 15, or no exact constant-primer or identifier match. COPE v1.2.5 was used to merge high-quality paired reads. Each unique nucleotide sequence was defined as a clonotype, and clonotypes were aligned to IMGT TRB V, D and J references with MiTCR v1.1. The analysis was limited to V-J combinations with a frequency above 0.0001, which together covered 99.2% of repertoires. For each V-J combination, a TCR clonal expansion and chaos score was defined as F50 clonal expansion divided by the chaos observed in the TCRdist matrix. Welch's t-statistics and random forest were used to reduce the features to about twelve V-J combinations, which were then used as input to a naive Bayes classifier. The Morisita-Horn index was used to measure how similar the thyroid and blood repertoires were. TCRdb reprocessed the public reads (quality trimming at Q25 with fastp, clone calling with MiXCR) and kept in-frame beta chains. For every CDR3 protein sequence, its rows merge into one entry that carries the most common genes and DNA. The V and J calls shown here were made by TCRdb, not taken from the authors' results. Here the sample has over a million distinct CDR3 sequences; about 35% occur a single time. The ten largest account for around 10% of the sample.

The clonotype was recovered from an adult man with Graves' hyperthyroidism. Sequenced sample: peripheral blood or thyroid tissue (not recorded which). The V and J segments used are TRBV14 and TRBJ2-7; TRBD1 matches 7 bases in the middle. The CDR3 corresponds to CASSQVGTVYEQYF. The nucleotide sequence reads TGTGCCAGCAGCCAAGTAGGGACAGTCTACGAGCAGTACTTC.